This T cell receptor beta chain appears in the sequencing data of a study of shared clonotypes between healthy human individuals. Across the study: A few men and a couple of women, aged 18 to 49, were donors. Study-wide results and limits: Clonotypes which were not shared had lower generation probabilities than clonotypes that all four donors shared. What naive subsets generally showed was a larger estimated richness than memory subsets showed. Despite large depth, rarefaction showed incomplete sorted-subset sequencing.

Clones were read by immunoSEQ multiplex PCR, and TCRdb kept only the in-frame ones, dropping some. The sample lists approximately 810,000 clones, about 91% occurring once. Naive CD8 cells, CD45RO-negative and positively selected for CCR7, excluded terminally differentiated effector memory CD45RA+ cells. CDR1 and CDR2 from the germline V gene are SEHNR and FQNEAQ (reference sequence). V was cut by 5 bases and J by 4 bases, with 11 bases left in between. CDR3 length: 13 amino acids. This clone was seen only a few times. Its antigen is not identified. Sequenced sample: naive CD8+ T cells sorted from blood. The V call is TRBV7-9, the J call TRBJ1-2; D perhaps matches TRBD1 (5 bases). The receptor was derived from a man aged 25-40 years in good health. The CDR3, as DNA: TGTGCCAGCAGCCGACCCGGGGCCTATGGCTACACCTTC. It yields the protein CASSRPGAYGYTF.